Below, one T cell receptor (beta chain) is given with its context. The target of this receptor is not known. No clone much larger than this one lies a single base away; base qualities are absent. The sample comes from a study of T-cell reconstitution after alpha-beta-depleted transplantation in children listed by TCRdb under 2016. With regard to the full study: Using TCR repertoire profiling, the study quantitatively followed how T-cell immune reconstitution unfolded in children after TCRalphabeta/CD19-depleted allogeneic hematopoietic cell transplantation. The paper as a whole reports these results and caveats: The frequencies of hyperexpanded clones fell over the following months, and after one year, T-cell counts and TCRbeta diversity were mostly attributed to newly produced T cells. In some patients, the high TCRbeta diversity seen at day 60 was put down to recipient T cells and intrathymic progenitors that had survived conditioning. Apparently early alphabetaT-cell count recovery about two months after transplant reportedly relied on only several hundred rapidly expanded clones derived from non-depleted graft cells.

Library construction relied on PCR. Sequencing instrument: Illumina HiSeq 2500. TCR libraries were prepared with molecular barcoding, using unique molecular identifiers to normalize TCRbeta repertoire quantification. TCRdb reprocessed the public reads (quality trimming at Q25 with fastp, clone calling with MiXCR) and kept in-frame beta chains. Each entry merges the rows of one CDR3 protein and shows their most common DNA and genes. The sample contains 700,000 to 850,000 distinct CDR3 sequences, 16% of them found a single time. The top ten clones comprise 5% of the sample. Read against the paper, the sample's treatment or condition label means: allogeneic hematopoietic cell transplantation with graft depleted of TCRalphabeta T cells and CD19 B cells. TCRalphabeta/CD19-depleted allogeneic hematopoietic cell grafts were given to the transplant recipients, all of whom were children. This sample comprised PBMCs, mostly from graft donor cells, obtained 360 days after TCRalphabeta/CD19-depleted stem cell transplant. The clonotype comes from a male patient under 18 who had a stem cell transplant for acute lymphoblastic leukemia, so the T cells may come from the graft donor.

The DNA sequence is given as TGTGCCAGCAGTTACTCAACGACAGGGAATGGCTACACCTTC. Translation gives CASSYSTTGNGYTF. The chain joins TRBV6-5 to TRBJ1-2; TRBD1 aligns with 7 central bases. From a lookup of the germline V gene, CDR1 and CDR2 are MNHEY and SVGAGI. The CDR3, cysteine through phenylalanine, is 14 amino acids long. CDR3 DNA only is kept here, 42 bases in frame from base 1. V and J are trimmed by 0 bases and 6 bases, and the gene matches miss 4 bases of the junction.